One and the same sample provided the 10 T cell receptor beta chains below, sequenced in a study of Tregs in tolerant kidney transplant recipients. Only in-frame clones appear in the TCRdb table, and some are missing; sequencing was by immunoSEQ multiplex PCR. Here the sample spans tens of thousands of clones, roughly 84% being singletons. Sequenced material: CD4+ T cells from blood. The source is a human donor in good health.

CDR3 sequence: CASSLVAGAADTQYF. The CDR3 DNA is TGCGCCAGCAGCTTGGTTGCGGGAGCGGCAGATACGCAGTATTTT. The V call is TRBV5-1, the J call TRBJ2-3, with 7 bases matching TRBD2. Per the germline V gene, CDR1 is SGHRS and CDR2 is YFSETQ. The CDR3 sequence is 15 residues long. The junction had 5 bases not matched to a gene; V was cut back by 0 bases and J by 4 bases. The variable domain in full, completed from reference TRBV5-1 and TRBJ2-3, reads KAGVTQTPRYLIKTRGQQVTLSCSPISGHRSVSWYQQTPGQGLQFLFEYFSETQRNKGNFPGRFSGRQFSNSRSEMNVSTLELGDSALYLCASSLVAGAADTQYFGPGTRLTVL.

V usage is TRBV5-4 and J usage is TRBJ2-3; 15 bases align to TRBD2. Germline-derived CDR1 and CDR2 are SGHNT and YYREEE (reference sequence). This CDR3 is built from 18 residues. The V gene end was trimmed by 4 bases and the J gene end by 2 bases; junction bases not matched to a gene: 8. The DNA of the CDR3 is TGTGCCAGCAGCCCACAAGGACTAGCGGGAGGGCACACAGATACGCAGTATTTT. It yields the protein CASSPQGLAGGHTDTQYF.

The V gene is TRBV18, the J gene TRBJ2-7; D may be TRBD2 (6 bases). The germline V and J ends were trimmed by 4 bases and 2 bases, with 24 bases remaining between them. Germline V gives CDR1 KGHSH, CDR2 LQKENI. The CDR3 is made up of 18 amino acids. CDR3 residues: CASSRGTETRDWTYEQYF. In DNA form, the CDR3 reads TGTGCCAGCTCACGGGGGACGGAGACCCGGGACTGGACCTACGAGCAGTACTTC. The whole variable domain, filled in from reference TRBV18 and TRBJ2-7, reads NAGVMQNPRHLVRRRGQEARLRCSPMKGHSHVYWYRQLPEEGLKFMVYLQKENIIDESGMPKERFSAEFPKEGPSILRIQQVVRGDSAAYFCASSRGTETRDWTYEQYFGPGTRLTVT.

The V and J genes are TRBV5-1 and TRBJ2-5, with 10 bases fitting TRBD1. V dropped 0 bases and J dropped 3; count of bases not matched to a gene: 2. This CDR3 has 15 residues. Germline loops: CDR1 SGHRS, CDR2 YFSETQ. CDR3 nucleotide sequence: TGCGCCAGCAGCTTGGCCGGGACAGGGGAAGAGACCCAGTACTTC. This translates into CASSLAGTGEETQYF.

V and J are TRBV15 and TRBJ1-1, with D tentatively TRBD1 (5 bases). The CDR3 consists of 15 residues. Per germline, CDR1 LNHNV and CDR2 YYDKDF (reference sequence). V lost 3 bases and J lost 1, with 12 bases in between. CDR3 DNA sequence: TGTGCCACCAGCAGGGGCCCCACAGGGAACACTGAAGCTTTCTTT. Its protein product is CATSRGPTGNTEAFF.

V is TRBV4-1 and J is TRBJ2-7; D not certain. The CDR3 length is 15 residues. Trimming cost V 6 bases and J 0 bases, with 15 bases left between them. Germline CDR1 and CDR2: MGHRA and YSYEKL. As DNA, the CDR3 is TGCGCCAGCAGTCTCGGGCGGCTGAGCTCCTACGAGCAGTACTTC. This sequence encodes CASSLGRLSSYEQYF.

The CDR3 loop reads CASASGAVGIGELFF. CDR3 nucleotide sequence: TGCGCCAGCGCATCCGGGGCCGTAGGGATCGGGGAGCTGTTTTTT. V is TRBV5-1 and J is TRBJ2-2; D is possibly TRBD1 or TRBD2 (5 bases each). The CDR3 contains 15 residues. Germline V lookup: CDR1 SGHRS, CDR2 YFSETQ. V shed 7 bases and J shed 7 bases, with 20 bases lying between them.

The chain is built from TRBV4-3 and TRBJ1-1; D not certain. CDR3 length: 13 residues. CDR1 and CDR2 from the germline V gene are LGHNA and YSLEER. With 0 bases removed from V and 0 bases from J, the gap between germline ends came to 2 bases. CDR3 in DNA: TGCGCCAGCAGCCAAGATCTGAACACTGAAGCTTTCTTT. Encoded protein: CASSQDLNTEAFF.

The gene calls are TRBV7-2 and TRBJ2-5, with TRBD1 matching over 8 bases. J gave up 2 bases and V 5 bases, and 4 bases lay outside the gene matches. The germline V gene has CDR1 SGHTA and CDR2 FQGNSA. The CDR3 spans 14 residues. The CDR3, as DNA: TGTGCCAGCAGCCCGGACAGGGTTCAAGAGACCCAGTACTTC. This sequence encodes CASSPDRVQETQYF.

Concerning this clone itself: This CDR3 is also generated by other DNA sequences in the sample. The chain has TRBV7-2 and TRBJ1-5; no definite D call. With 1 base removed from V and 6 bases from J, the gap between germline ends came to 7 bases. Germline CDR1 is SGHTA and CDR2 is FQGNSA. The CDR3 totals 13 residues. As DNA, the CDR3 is TGTGCCAGCAGCTTAGATAGTATTCAGCCCCAGCATTTT. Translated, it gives CASSLDSIQPQHF. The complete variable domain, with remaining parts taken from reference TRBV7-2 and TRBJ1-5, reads GAGVSQSPSNKVTEKGKDVELRCDPISGHTALYWYRQSLGQGLEFLIYFQGNSAPDKSGLPSDRFSAERTGGSVSTLTIQRTQQEDSAVYLCASSLDSIQPQHFGDGTRLSIL.